The source of this T cell receptor (beta chain) is a study of identical twins. Carrying unique molecular identifiers, the cDNA also gained a universal primer site through template switching. TCRdb itself ran the 5' RACE reads through MiXCR, one entry per CDR3 protein. The sample carries over 600,000 distinct CDR3 sequences, approximately 21% recorded once. Findings and caveats of the study: Cord blood beta clonotypes that were abundant carried fewer insertions, and memory repertoires showed no such trend.

This clonotype was detected only a few times. Its antigen is undetermined. The CDR3 is 15 amino acids. Trimming at V came to 7 bases and at J to 5 bases, leaving 10 bases not matched to a gene. From germline, CDR1 is SGHVS and CDR2 FNYEAQ. These data were likewise used in another study, on T cells expressing NK-cell markers.

The clonotype originates from a woman aged 18-30 years in good health. V is TRBV7-6 and J is TRBJ2-7, with 11 bases matching TRBD2. Sample: PBMCs. Written as DNA, the CDR3 is TGTGCCAGCACCCCATCACTAGCGGGAGCTCACGAGCAGTACTTC. It encodes CASTPSLAGAHEQYF.